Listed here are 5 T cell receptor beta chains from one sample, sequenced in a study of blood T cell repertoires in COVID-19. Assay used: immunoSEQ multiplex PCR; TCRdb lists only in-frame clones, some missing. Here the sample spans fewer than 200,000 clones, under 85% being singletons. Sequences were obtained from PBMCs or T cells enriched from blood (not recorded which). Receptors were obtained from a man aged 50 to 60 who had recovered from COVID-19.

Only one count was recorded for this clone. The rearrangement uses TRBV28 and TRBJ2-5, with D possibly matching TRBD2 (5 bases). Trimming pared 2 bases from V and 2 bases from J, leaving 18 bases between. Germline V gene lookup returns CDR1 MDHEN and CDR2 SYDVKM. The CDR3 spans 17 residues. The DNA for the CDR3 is TGTGCCAGCAGTTTAGCTCGAGGTGGAGGCAAGCAAGAGACCCAGTACTTC. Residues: CASSLARGGGKQETQYF.

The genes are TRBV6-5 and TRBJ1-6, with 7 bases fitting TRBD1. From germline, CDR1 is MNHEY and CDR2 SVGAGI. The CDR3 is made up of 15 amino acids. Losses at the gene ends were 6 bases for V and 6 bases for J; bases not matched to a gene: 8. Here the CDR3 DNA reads TGTGCCAGCAGCTCCCTGAGACAGGGTAATTCACCCCTCCACTTT. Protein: CASSSLRQGNSPLHF.

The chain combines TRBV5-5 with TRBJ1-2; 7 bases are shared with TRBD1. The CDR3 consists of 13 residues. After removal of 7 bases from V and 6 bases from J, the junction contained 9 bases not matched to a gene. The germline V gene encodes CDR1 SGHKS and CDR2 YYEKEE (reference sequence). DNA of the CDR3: TGTGCCAGCCACCCACAGGGGAAGAATGGCTACACCTTC. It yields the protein CASHPQGKNGYTF. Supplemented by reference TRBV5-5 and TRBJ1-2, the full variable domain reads DAGVTQSPTHLIKTRGQQVTLRCSPISGHKSVSWYQQVLGQGPQFIFQYYEKEERGRGNFPDRFSARQFPNYSSELNVNALLLGDSALYLCASHPQGKNGYTFGSGTRLTVV.

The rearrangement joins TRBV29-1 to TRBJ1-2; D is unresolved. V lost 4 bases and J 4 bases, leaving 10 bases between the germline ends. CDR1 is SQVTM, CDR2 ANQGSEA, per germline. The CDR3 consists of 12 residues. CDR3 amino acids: CSVVGGSYGYTF. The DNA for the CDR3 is TGCAGCGTTGTGGGCGGGTCCTATGGCTACACCTTC. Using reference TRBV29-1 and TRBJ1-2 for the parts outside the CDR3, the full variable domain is SAVISQKPSRDICQRGTSLTIQCQVDSQVTMMFWYRQQPGQSLTLIATANQGSEATYESGFVIDKFPISRPNLTFSTLTVSNMSPEDSSIYLCSVVGGSYGYTFGSGTRLTVV.

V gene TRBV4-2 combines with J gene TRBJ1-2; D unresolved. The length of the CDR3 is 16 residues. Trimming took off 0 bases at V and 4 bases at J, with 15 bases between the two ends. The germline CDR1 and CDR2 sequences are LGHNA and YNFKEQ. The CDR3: CASSQDRSGGIYGYTF. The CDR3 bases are TGTGCCAGCAGCCAAGATCGCTCTGGAGGAATCTATGGCTACACCTTC.